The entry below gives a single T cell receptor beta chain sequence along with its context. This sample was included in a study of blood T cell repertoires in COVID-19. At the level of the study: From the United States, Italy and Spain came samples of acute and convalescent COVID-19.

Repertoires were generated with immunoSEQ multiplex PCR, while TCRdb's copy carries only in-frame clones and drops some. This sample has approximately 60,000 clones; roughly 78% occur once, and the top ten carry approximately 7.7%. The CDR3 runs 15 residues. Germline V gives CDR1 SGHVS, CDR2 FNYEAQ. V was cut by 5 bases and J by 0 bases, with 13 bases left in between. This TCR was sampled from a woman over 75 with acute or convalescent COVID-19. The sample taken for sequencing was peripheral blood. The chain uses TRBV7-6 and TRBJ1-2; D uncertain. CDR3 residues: CASSAEAGTNYGYTF. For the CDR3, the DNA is TGTGCCAGCAGCGCGGAGGCGGGAACTAACTATGGCTACACCTTC.